The present T cell receptor beta chain was sequenced within a study of T cells in Graves' hyperthyroidism and ophthalmopathy. About this clonotype itself: At one end the junction does not follow the germline gene, possibly because of a read error.

The CDR3 has 15 amino acids. CDR1 is LGHNA and CDR2 is YNFKEQ in the germline V gene. RNA transcripts served as the template for amplifying TCR beta CDR3 regions. HTBI primers were used for first-round RT-PCR of the TCR CDR3. TCRdb reprocessed the multiplex PCR reads with MiXCR, giving one entry per CDR3 protein. The table lists 550,000 to 650,000 distinct CDR3 sequences, approximately 15% of them singletons, with approximately 15% in the top ten. These patients, aged 18 to 65, had recently diagnosed hyperthyroidism lasting under 2 months. The chain carries TRBV4-2 and TRBJ1-1, with D uncertain. Specimen: blood. The sequence was obtained from a woman in her forties with Graves' hyperthyroidism. CDR3 amino acids: CAGSQEQRLVTEAFF. In DNA, the CDR3 is TGTGCCGGCAGCCAAGAACAACGATTAGTCACTGAAGCTTTCTTT.